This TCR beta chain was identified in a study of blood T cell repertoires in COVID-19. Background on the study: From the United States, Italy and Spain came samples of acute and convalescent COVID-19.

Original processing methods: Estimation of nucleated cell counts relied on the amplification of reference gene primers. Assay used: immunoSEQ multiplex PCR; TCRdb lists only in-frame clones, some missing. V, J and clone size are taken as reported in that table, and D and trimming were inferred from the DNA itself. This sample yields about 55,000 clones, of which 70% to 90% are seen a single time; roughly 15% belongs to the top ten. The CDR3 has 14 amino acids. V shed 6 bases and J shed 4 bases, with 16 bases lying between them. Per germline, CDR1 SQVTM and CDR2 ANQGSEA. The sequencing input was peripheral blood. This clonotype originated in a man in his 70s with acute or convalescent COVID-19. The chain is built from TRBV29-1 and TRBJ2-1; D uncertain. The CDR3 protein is CSVRDRLEYNEQFF. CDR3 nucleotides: TGCAGCGTCCGCGATCGGTTAGAGTACAATGAGCAGTTCTTC.